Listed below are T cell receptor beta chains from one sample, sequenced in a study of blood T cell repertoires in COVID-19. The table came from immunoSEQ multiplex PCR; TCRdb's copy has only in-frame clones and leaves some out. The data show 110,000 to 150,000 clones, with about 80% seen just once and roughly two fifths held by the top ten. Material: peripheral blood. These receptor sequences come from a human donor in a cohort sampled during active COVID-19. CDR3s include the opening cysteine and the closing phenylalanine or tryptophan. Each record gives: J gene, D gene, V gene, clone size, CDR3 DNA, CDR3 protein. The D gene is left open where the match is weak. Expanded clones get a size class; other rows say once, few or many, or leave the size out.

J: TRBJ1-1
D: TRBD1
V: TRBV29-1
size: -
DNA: TGCAGCGTACACAGGGGGAACACTGAAGCTTTCTTT
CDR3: CSVHRGNTEAFF

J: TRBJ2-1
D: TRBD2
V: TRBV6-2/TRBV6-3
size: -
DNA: TGTGCCAGCAGTTACGGTTTGACTAGCGGGCGCCACTACAATGAGCAGTTCTTC
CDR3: CASSYGLTSGRHYNEQFF

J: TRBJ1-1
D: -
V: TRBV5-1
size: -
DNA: TGCGCCAGCAGCTTGGACAGGGCGAACACTGAAGCTTTCTTT
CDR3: CASSLDRANTEAFF

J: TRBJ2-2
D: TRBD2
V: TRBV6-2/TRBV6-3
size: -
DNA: TGTGCCAGCAGTTCCGTCGGACTAGCGGCAGCGAAGCTGTTTTTT
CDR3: CASSSVGLAAAKLFF

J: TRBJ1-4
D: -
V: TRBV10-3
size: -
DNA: TGTGCCATCAGTGAGGCGGCGGTCGAAAAACTGTTTTTT
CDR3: CAISEAAVEKLFF

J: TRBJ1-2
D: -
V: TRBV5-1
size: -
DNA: TGCGCCAGCAGCTTGGAACCAGGGCTCCCCTATGGCTACACCTTC
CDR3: CASSLEPGLPYGYTF

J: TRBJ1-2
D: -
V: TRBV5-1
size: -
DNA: TGCGCCAGCAGGGAGCTGGCCGGGACAAATTATGGCTACACCTTC
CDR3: CASRELAGTNYGYTF

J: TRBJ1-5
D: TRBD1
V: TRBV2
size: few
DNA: TGTGCCAGCAGGGGGACAGGGGGCAATCAGCCCCAGCATTTT
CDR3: CASRGTGGNQPQHF

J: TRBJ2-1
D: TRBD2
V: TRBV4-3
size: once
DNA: TGCGCCAGCAGCCAAGATGGGAGCGGGAGGAGGGGGGATGAGCAGTTCTTC
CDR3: CASSQDGSGRRGDEQFF

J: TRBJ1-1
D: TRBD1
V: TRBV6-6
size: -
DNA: TGTGCCTCTCAGGGGACAGAGAAGAACACTGAAGCTTTCTTT
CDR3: CASQGTEKNTEAFF

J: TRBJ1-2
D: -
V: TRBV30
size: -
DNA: TGTGCCTGGAGCGTCGTCAACTATGGCTACACCTTC
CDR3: CAWSVVNYGYTF

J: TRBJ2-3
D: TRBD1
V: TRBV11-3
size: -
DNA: TGTGCCAGCAGCGGACAGGGGGAGAGTACAGATACGCAGTATTTT
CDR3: CASSGQGESTDTQYF

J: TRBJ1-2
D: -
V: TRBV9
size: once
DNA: TGTGCCAGCAGCGCGGTGGGAGGTGGTGGCTACACCTTC
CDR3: CASSAVGGGGYTF

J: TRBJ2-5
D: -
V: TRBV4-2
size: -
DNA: TGTGCCAGCAGCCAAGAATCTACAGGGCATGAGACCCAGTACTTC
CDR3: CASSQESTGHETQYF

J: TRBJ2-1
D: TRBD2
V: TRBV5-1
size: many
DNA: TGCGCCAGCAGCCCGAGGGCTGGACTAGCGGGAGCGGTCTACAATGAGCAGTTCTTC
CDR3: CASSPRAGLAGAVYNEQFF

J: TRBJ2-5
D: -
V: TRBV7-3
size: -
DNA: TGTGCCAGCAGCCTACGAATCCAAGAGACCCAGTACTTC
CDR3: CASSLRIQETQYF

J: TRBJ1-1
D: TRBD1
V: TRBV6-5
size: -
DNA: TGTGCCAGCAGGACAGGGTTGAACACTGAAGCTTTCTTT
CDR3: CASRTGLNTEAFF

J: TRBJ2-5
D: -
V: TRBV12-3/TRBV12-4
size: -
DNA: TGTGCCAGCAGACTGCAGGGGAAAGAGACCCAGTACTTC
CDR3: CASRLQGKETQYF

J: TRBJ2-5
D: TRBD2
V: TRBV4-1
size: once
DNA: TGCGCCAGCAGCCAAGCCCTAGCGGGAGGCCAACAGACCCAGTACTTC
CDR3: CASSQALAGGQQTQYF

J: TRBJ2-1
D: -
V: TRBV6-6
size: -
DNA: TGTGCGACAGGGAGGAATGAGCAGTTCTTC
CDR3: CATGRNEQFF

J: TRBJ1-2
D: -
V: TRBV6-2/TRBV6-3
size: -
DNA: TGTGCCAGCAGTTTAAGAGGGAGGAGCGGCTACACCTTC
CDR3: CASSLRGRSGYTF

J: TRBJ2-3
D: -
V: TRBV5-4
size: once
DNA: TGTGCCAGCAGCTCGCGTTCTACGGCAGATACGCAGTATTTT
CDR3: CASSSRSTADTQYF

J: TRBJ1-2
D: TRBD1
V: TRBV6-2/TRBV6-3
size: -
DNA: TGTGCCAGCAGCTCCCCGACAGGGGTAAACTATGGCTACACCTTC
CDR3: CASSSPTGVNYGYTF

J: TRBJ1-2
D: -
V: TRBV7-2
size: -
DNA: TGTGCCAGCAGCCCACGAGCTATCGACTATGGCTACACCTTC
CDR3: CASSPRAIDYGYTF

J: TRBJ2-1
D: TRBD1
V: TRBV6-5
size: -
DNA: TGTGCCAGCAGCGTGGGACAGGGGGCTATCAGTGAGCAGTTCTTC
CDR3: CASSVGQGAISEQFF

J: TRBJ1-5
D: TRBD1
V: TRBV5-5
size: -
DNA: TGTGCCAGCAGCCCACAGGGGGCGATTCAGCCCCAGCATTTT
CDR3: CASSPQGAIQPQHF

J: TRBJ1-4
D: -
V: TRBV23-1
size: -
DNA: TGCGCCAGCCCCACCCCGGGACACCTTAATGAAAAACTGTTTTTT
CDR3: CASPTPGHLNEKLFF

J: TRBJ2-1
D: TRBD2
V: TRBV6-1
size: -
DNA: TGTGCCAGCAGTGAAGGAGGTAGCGGGAGGGCCGATGAGCAGTTCTTC
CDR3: CASSEGGSGRADEQFF

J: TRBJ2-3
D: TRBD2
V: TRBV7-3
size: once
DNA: TGTGCCAGCAGCTTAGCGGGAGGGACAGATACGCAGTATTTT
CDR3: CASSLAGGTDTQYF

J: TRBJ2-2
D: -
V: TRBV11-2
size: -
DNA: TGTGCCAGCAGATCGAGAACAGGGTTGGCCGCCGGGGAGCTGTTTTTT
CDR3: CASRSRTGLAAGELFF

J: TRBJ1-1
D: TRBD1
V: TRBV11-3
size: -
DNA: TGTGCCAGCAGCTTAGATAGCTGGACAGGGGGTAAAGCTTTCTTT
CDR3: CASSLDSWTGGKAFF

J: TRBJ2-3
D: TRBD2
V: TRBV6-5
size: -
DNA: TGTGCCAGCACCTTAGGCGGGGGTACAGATACGCAGTATTTT
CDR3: CASTLGGGTDTQYF

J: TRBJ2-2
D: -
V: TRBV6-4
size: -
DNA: TGTGCCAGCAGTGACTCTGCAGGGAACACCGGGGAGCTGTTTTTT
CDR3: CASSDSAGNTGELFF

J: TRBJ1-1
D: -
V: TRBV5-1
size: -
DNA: TGCGCCAGCAGCTTGGTACCGGGGAACACTGAAGCTTTCTTT
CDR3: CASSLVPGNTEAFF

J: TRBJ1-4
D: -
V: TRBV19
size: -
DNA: TGTGCCAGTAGTAGGGGTGCGGGGGCAAATGAAAAACTGTTTTTT
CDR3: CASSRGAGANEKLFF

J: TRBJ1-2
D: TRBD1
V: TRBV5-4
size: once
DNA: TGTGCCAGCAGCTTGGGCCGGACAGGGGGCGATGGCTACACCTTC
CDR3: CASSLGRTGGDGYTF

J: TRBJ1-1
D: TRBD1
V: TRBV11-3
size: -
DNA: TGTGCCAGCAGCTTTCGGGGACAGGGAGGAAACACTGAAGCTTTCTTT
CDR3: CASSFRGQGGNTEAFF

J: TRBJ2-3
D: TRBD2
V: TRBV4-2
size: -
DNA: TGTGCCAGCAGCCAAGAATGGCTAGCGGACACAGATACGCAGTATTTT
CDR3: CASSQEWLADTDTQYF

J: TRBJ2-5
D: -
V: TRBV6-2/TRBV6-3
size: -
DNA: TGTGCCAGCAGTTCACCCAATGGAGGGGCAGAGACCCAGTACTTC
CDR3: CASSSPNGGAETQYF

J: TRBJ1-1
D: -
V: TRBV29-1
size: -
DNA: TGCAGCGTTGAAAATCCACAGTTAGGGAACACTGAAGCTTTCTTT
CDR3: CSVENPQLGNTEAFF

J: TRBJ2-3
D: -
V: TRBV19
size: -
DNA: TGTGCCAGTAGTATTGGGGGGAGGCGCACAGATACGCAGTATTTT
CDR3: CASSIGGRRTDTQYF

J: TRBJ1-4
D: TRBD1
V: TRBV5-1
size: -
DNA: TGCGCCAGCAGCCTTCAACCAGGGGGTAATGAAAAACTGTTTTTT
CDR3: CASSLQPGGNEKLFF

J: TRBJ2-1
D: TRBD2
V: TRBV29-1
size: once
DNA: TGCAGCGTTGCCTGGGGAGGGGTCGACAATGAGCAGTTCTTC
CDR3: CSVAWGGVDNEQFF

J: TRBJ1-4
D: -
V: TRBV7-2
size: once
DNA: TGTGCCAGCAGCTTATGGACAGTAAATGCTAATGAAAAACTGTTTTTT
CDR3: CASSLWTVNANEKLFF

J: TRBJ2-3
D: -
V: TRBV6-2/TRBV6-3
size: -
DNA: TGTGCCAGCAGTTACTCGAATCGATTAGGGGCAGATACGCAGTATTTT
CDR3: CASSYSNRLGADTQYF

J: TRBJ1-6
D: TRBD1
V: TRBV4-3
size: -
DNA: TGCGCCAGCAGCCAAGAAGTGCAGGGGGCTGCTTTACCCCTCCACTTT
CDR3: CASSQEVQGAALPLHF

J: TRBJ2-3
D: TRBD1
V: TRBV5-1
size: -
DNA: TGCGCCAGCAGCTTGATGCGACAGGGAACAGATACGCAGTATTTT
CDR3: CASSLMRQGTDTQYF

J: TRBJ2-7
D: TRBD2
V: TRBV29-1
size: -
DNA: TGCAGCGGGGCCCTGACTAGCGGGGGCTACGAGCAGTACTTC
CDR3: CSGALTSGGYEQYF

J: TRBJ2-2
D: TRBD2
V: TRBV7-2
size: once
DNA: TGTGCCAGCAGCTTATCGGGGGGTGCTAACACCGGGGAGCTGTTTTTT
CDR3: CASSLSGGANTGELFF

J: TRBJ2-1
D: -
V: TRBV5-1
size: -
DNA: TGCGCCAGCAGCTCCGAGCACCCGACATACAATGAGCAGTTCTTC
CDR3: CASSSEHPTYNEQFF

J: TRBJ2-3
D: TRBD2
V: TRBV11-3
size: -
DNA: TGTGCCAGCAGCGCAAATAGCGGGACTACAGATACGCAGTATTTT
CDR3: CASSANSGTTDTQYF

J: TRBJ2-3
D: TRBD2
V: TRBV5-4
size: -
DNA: TGTGCCAGCAGCCTCCGGACTAGCGGGGGCCTTCACACAGATACGCAGTATTTT
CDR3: CASSLRTSGGLHTDTQYF

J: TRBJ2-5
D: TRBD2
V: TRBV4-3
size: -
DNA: TGCGCCAGCAGCCAAGAGGTGGGGGGGGTAGAAGAGACCCAGTACTTC
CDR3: CASSQEVGGVEETQYF

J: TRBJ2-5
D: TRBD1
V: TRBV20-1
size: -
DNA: TGCAGTGCTAGTGCCAGGGGGGAGACCCAGTACTTC
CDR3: CSASARGETQYF

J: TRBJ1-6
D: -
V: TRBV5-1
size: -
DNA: TGCGCCAGCAGCTTGGACGGACTGGATAATTCACCCCTCCACTTT
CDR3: CASSLDGLDNSPLHF